This T cell receptor (beta chain) was found in a study of CD8 T cells in ankylosing spondylitis. General study points: A motif of seven or eight highly homologous TCR beta variants was seen as apparently characteristic of ankylosing spondylitis blood. Clones tied to disease were said to be significantly enriched in matched ankylosing spondylitis synovial fluid.

TCRdb re-derived calls from the 5' RACE reads in MiXCR, one entry per CDR3 protein. Among fewer than 400,000 distinct CDR3 sequences, 20% to 25% were seen once, and the ten largest hold about a sixth. This clonotype appeared a few times. Its antigen is undetermined. The material sequenced was blood, either unsorted or a sorted T cell fraction (not recorded which). The receptor was isolated from a male donor with ankylosing spondylitis.

The CDR3 DNA reads as TGTGCCAGCAGCCTGAATAGCGGAGACCACAATGAGCAGTTCTTC. This gives the protein CASSLNSGDHNEQFF. The V and J genes are TRBV7-3 and TRBJ2-1; tentatively, D is TRBD2 (6 bases). Per germline, CDR1 SGHTA and CDR2 FQGTGA. V lost 5 bases to trimming and J lost 5 bases, with 16 bases between them. This CDR3 spans 15 amino acids.